The source of this T cell receptor beta chain is a study of OX40 agonist ivuxolimab in advanced cancers. The wider study: Ivuxolimab, which is an agonistic anti-OX40 (CD134) antibody, was administered to the patients.

Individuals having autoimmune disease history or systemic immunosuppression were not enrolled. Per germline, CDR1 SGDLS and CDR2 YYNGEE. CDR3 length: 15 residues. V dropped 6 bases and J dropped 7 bases, with 19 bases sitting between them. The assay was immunoSEQ multiplex PCR, and TCRdb's table has in-frame clones only and misses some. The sample includes 60,000 or so clones, 86% seen only once; the top ten take around 0.9%. Comments on this clone: Its antigen remains unknown.

Findings and limits, study-wide: Doses of 0.1 to 3.0 mg/kg were accompanied by clonal expansion of CD4+ and CD8+ blood T cells by week 6. Averaged across samples, CD8+ T cells carried more expanded clones than CD4+ did.

This material consisted of CD4+ or CD8+ T cells sorted from blood, taken in a trial of the OX40 agonist ivuxolimab. The genes are TRBV9 and TRBJ2-2, with TRBD2 as a possible D gene (6 bases). The sequence was collected from an adult with an advanced solid tumor such as melanoma, head and neck, liver or kidney cancer. CDR3 loop: CASTEGPAKGGELFF. CDR3 bases: TGTGCCAGCACGGAGGGACCAGCCAAGGGCGGGGAGCTGTTTTTT.